Given below is one T cell receptor beta chain in context. Antigen unknown. Primers: 60 Vbeta forward and 13 Jbeta reverse. The repertoire was sequenced with immunoSEQ multiplex PCR; TCRdb's copy has only in-frame clones and lacks some. Of about 180,000 clones in the sample, around three quarters were seen once. The sample originates from a study of cytomegalovirus exposure and HLA in healthy donors. Study as a whole: HLA-typed donors were the source of 90 million or so unique TCRs, which an early data release held.

Study results and limitations: According to an earlier analysis, most TCR beta V segments yielded productive rearrangements about 87% or about 30% of the time. Among TCR beta chains of equal frequency, HLA-associated ones were more clonally expanded in a later analysis. As a later analysis showed, a missense DCLRE1C variant was linked to trimming of TCR beta V- and J-genes.

Germline V gives CDR1 WSHSY, CDR2 SAAADI. The CDR3 totals 12 residues. V was pared by 8 bases and J by 4 bases, with 2 bases of the junction left unmatched. The specimen sequenced was PBMCs. The sequence was obtained from a woman in her twenties or thirties in good health and CMV-seronegative. The chain carries TRBV10-2 and TRBJ2-1; 7 nucleotides align to TRBD1. CDR3 in amino acids: CASSGQYNEQFF. The DNA for the CDR3 is TGCGCCAGCTCGGGACAGTACAATGAGCAGTTCTTC.